A single sample is the source of the 2 T cell receptor beta chains below, sequenced in a study of CD8 T cells in Susac syndrome. The authors reverse transcribed roughly 0.5 to 1 ug RNA with random hexamers. TCRdb redid the calling of the immunoSEQ multiplex PCR reads with MiXCR, one entry per CDR3 protein. Here the sample spans 80,000 to 90,000 distinct CDR3 sequences, approximately 95% being singletons. Sequencing was performed on CD8+ T cells from PBMCs. The receptors come from a human donor with Susac syndrome.

The V gene is TRBV9, the J gene TRBJ2-3; D gene ambiguous. There are 13 residues in the CDR3. Trimming removed 0 bases at V and 3 bases at J, with 5 bases between. Germline lookup yields CDR1 SGDLS and CDR2 YYNGEE. Here the CDR3 DNA reads TGTGCCAGCAGCGTAGATCAGACAGATACGCAGTATTTT. Amino acids: CASSVDQTDTQYF.

The chain employs TRBV2 and TRBJ2-1, with D unclear. The CDR3 has 10 amino acids. Germline CDR1 is SNHLY and CDR2 is FYNNEI. V was trimmed by 5 bases and J by 10 bases, leaving 6 bases between them. CDR3 bases: TGTGCCAGCAGTATGCGGGAGCAGTTCTTC. Amino acids: CASSMREQFF.